This TCR beta chain was recorded in a study of blood T cell repertoires in COVID-19. The overall study: Specimens from acute and convalescent COVID-19 originated in the United States, Italy and Spain.

Trimming cost V 2 bases and J 4 bases; bases outside gene matches: 8. The CDR3 extends over 15 amino acids. CDR1 is SGHRS and CDR2 is YFSETQ in the germline V gene. Under the authors' procedure: Researchers report that nucleated cell counts were estimated from reference gene primer amplification. Using immunoSEQ multiplex PCR, the repertoire was profiled, and TCRdb retains in-frame clones only, with some absent. That table furnishes V, J and clone size, whereas the DNA furnished D and trimming. The sample has roughly 100,000 clones, roughly 80% seen once; the top ten hold less than 20%. This receptor was taken from a woman at least 80 years old with acute or convalescent COVID-19. V and J are TRBV5-1 and TRBJ2-5; 7 bases map to TRBD2. Material for sequencing was peripheral blood. CDR3 bases: TGCGCCAGCAGCTTCGGTGGGAGGGCCGGAGAGACCCAGTACTTC. Its translation is CASSFGGRAGETQYF. The full variable domain, completed using reference TRBV5-1 and TRBJ2-5, is KAGVTQTPRYLIKTRGQQVTLSCSPISGHRSVSWYQQTPGQGLQFLFEYFSETQRNKGNFPGRFSGRQFSNSRSEMNVSTLELGDSALYLCASSFGGRAGETQYFGPGTRLLVL.